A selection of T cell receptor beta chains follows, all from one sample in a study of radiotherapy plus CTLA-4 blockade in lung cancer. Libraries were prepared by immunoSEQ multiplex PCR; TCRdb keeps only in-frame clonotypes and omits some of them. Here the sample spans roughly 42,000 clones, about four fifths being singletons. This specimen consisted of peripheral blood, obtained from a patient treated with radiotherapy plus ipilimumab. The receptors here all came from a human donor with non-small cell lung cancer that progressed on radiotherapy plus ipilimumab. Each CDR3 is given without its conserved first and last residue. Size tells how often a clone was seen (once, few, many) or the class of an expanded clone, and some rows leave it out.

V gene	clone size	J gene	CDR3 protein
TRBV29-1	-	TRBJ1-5	SVTGVNQPQH
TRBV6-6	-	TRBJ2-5	ASSSSPRAGQTQY
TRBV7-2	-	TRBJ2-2	ASSFGTPGTGELF
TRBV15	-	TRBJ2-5	ATTRDRVVGETQY
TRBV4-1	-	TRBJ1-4	ASSQVLRGADQEKLF
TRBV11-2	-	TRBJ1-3	ASSLDVGTGVGNTIY
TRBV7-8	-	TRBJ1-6	ASSSDGLSHSPLH
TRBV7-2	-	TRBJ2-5	ASSFFSGGAETQY
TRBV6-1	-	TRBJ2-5	ASSEWRDQETQY
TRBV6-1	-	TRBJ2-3	ASSERVGARASTDTQY
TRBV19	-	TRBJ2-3	ASSIGGRDTQY
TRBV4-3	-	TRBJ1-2	ASSQDRGGAYGYT
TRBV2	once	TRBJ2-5	ASSLDRAGFQETQY
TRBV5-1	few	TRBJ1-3	ASSPGQVGNTIY
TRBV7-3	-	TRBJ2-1	ASTSGGGGLNEQF
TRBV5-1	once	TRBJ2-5	ASSTGDQETQY
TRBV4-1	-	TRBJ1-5	ASSQVGVSQPQH
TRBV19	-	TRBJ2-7	ATRKAGGHLEQY
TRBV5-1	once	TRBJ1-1	ASSPTGGMNTEAF
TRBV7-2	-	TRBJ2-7	ASSSTSSSYEQY
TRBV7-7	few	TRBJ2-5	ASSPSPTSGGGETQY
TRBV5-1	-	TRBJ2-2	ASSLDVSTGELF
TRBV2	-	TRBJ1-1	ASSDQGFNTEAF
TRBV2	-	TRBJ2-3	ASVGEGPGTQY
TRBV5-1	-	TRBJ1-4	ASSLDPGVNEKLF
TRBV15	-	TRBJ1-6	ATRDRGLNSPLH
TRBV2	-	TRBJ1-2	ASQGGVLINYGYT
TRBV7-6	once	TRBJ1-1	ASSLEQNTEAF
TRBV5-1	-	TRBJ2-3	ASSLELAGVMDTQY
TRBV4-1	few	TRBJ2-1	ASSLLFLVHNEQF
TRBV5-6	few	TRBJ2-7	ASRYRDRDLHSYEQY
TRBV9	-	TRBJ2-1	ASSATSGGHNEQF
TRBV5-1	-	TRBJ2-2	ASSFSSGGAGTGELF
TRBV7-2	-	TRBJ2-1	ASSLHRGDYNEQF
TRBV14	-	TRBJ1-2	ASSQGTGFHYGYT
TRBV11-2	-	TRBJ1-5	ASSLDRGPWQPQH
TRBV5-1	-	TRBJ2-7	ASSPKETYEQY
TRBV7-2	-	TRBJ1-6	ASSLVVGQGARLYPLH
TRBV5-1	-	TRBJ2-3	ASSSAGGGGGTDTQY
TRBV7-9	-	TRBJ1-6	ASSRTGDNSPLH